This T cell receptor beta chain was retrieved from a study of T cells in women clearing cervical HPV infection. In the study overall: Blood came at first lesion visit for cases, post-clearance for controls. Only a few women had HLA typing results available. Study observations and caveats: TRBV6-7 abundance was lower in cases than controls (0.11% versus 0.16%). CIN3+ cases had significantly higher TCR repertoire richness than controls, but evenness did not differ.

To note about this clone: The antigen remains unidentified. Read coverage stops 3 residues before the CDR3 terminus; the germline J gene supplies the remainder.

Generated by immunoSEQ multiplex PCR, the TCRdb table keeps only in-frame clones and is missing some. Its clone listing holds around 30,000 clones. The germline V gene encodes CDR1 SGHVS and CDR2 FQNEAQ. This CDR3 comprises 15 residues. V usage is TRBV7-8 and J usage is TRBJ1-2; D not certain. The sequence was collected from a woman aged 18 to 75 with a cervical HPV16 infection that either progressed to CIN3+ or cleared (not recorded which). Specimen: blood buffy coat. Partial CDR3 DNA: TGTGCCAGCAGCTTATTCGTGGCAAATGCTTTAGGC. It specifies CASSLFVANALG. From start to end, the CDR3 is CASSLFVANALGYTF. The full variable domain, in which reference TRBV7-8 and TRBJ1-2 provide the parts outside the CDR3, is GAGVSQSPRYKVAKRGQDVALRCDPISGHVSLFWYQQALGQGPEFLTYFQNEAQLDKSGLPSDRFFAERPEGSVSTLKIQRTQQEDSAVYLCASSLFVANALGYTFGSGTRLTVV.